The 25 T cell receptor beta chains in this list originate from one sample, sequenced in a study of cytomegalovirus exposure and HLA in healthy donors. TCRdb's copy holds only in-frame clones and misses some; the assay was immunoSEQ multiplex PCR. Of roughly 120,000 clones detected, approximately 90% appear once; the ten largest clones hold around 2%. Input material: PBMCs. These TCRs come from a young man in good health and CMV-seronegative.

The chain has TRBV19 and TRBJ1-5; D is ambiguous. The CDR3 totals 13 residues. Germline V gene lookup returns CDR1 LNHDA and CDR2 SQIVND (reference sequence). V lost 6 bases and J lost 0, with 6 bases in between. CDR3 sequence reads: CASREVSNQPQHF. CDR3 nucleotide sequence: TGTGCCAGTAGAGAGGTTAGCAATCAGCCCCAGCATTTT. Full variable domain (rest looked up from reference TRBV19 and TRBJ1-5): DGGITQSPKYLFRKEGQNVTLSCEQNLNHDAMYWYRQDPGQGLRLIYYSQIVNDFQKGDIAEGYSVSREKKESFPLTVTSAQKNPTAFYLCASREVSNQPQHFGDGTRLSIL.

This chain connects TRBV27 to TRBJ2-7; TRBD1 aligns across 9 bases. This CDR3 contains 18 residues. Germline V gives CDR1 MNHEY, CDR2 SMNVEV (reference sequence). The trim removed 5 bases at V and 4 bases at J, leaving 18 bases unmatched. The DNA of the CDR3 is TGTGCCAGCAGTCCGGGACAGGGAAACCTCCTAAGTATGTACGAGCAGTACTTC. It is translated as CASSPGQGNLLSMYEQYF.

The V gene is TRBV12-5, the J gene TRBJ2-2; 8 nucleotides align to TRBD2. From germline, CDR1 is LGHNT and CDR2 FRNRAP. V shed 6 bases and J 5 bases; nucleotides not matched to a gene: 14. The CDR3 totals 17 residues. The DNA of the CDR3 is TGTGCTAGTGGCGCCGCTCTTGTAGCGGGAAATACCGGGGAGCTGTTTTTT. Translation: CASGAALVAGNTGELFF.

V usage is TRBV5-1 and J usage is TRBJ2-1; D gene uncertain. The CDR3 covers 16 residues. Germline V CDR1 and CDR2: SGHRS, YFSETQ. V lost 0 bases to trimming and J lost 0 bases, with 10 bases between them. This CDR3 is CASSLASVYSYNEQFF. The CDR3 DNA follows: TGCGCCAGCAGCTTGGCGAGCGTTTACTCCTACAATGAGCAGTTCTTC.

The chain links TRBV19 to TRBJ1-2, with 8 bases fitting TRBD1. Per germline, CDR1 LNHDA and CDR2 SQIVND (reference sequence). V was clipped by 8 bases and J by 7 bases; unmatched bases: 6. The CDR3 consists of 12 residues. The chain's CDR3 is CASQQGVSGYTF. CDR3 coding DNA: TGTGCCAGTCAACAGGGGGTGAGTGGCTACACCTTC.

This chain connects TRBV19 to TRBJ2-1, with a weak D call TRBD2 (6 bases). The CDR3 is made up of 12 amino acids. The germline V and J ends were trimmed by 6 bases and 8 bases, with 11 bases remaining between them. CDR1 is LNHDA, CDR2 SQIVND, per germline (reference sequence). Here the CDR3 DNA reads TGTGCCAGTAGGACTAGGCCGCATGAGCAGTTCTTC. Translation gives CASRTRPHEQFF. The full variable domain, with the rest looked up from reference TRBV19 and TRBJ2-1, is DGGITQSPKYLFRKEGQNVTLSCEQNLNHDAMYWYRQDPGQGLRLIYYSQIVNDFQKGDIAEGYSVSREKKESFPLTVTSAQKNPTAFYLCASRTRPHEQFFGPGTRLTVL.

The sample holds a few counts of this clone. CDR3 sequence: CASSDWTGDYEQYF. The CDR3 nucleotides are TGTGCCAGCAGCGACTGGACAGGGGACTACGAGCAGTACTTC. This sequence joins TRBV6-5 and TRBJ2-7; 9 bases map to TRBD1. Germline V gene data show CDR1 as MNHEY and CDR2 as SVGAGI. This CDR3 has 14 residues. The trim removed 6 bases at V and 3 bases at J, leaving 6 bases unmatched.

The chain carries TRBV5-6 and TRBJ1-6, with D perhaps matching TRBD1 (5 bases). CDR3 length: 16 amino acids. Germline CDR1 is SGHDT and CDR2 is YYEEEE. Trimming took 1 base from V and 0 from J, leaving 8 bases between them. The CDR3, as DNA: TGTGCCAGCAGCTTGTGGGGCCGCTCCTATAATTCACCCCTCCACTTT. Translating it yields CASSLWGRSYNSPLHF.

J is TRBJ2-5 and V is TRBV9; TRBD2 matches at 8 bases. The CDR3 covers 15 residues. Germline loops: CDR1 SGDLS, CDR2 YYNGEE. After removal of 2 bases from V and 2 bases from J, the junction contained 5 bases not matched to a gene. CDR3 coding DNA: TGTGCCAGCAGCGTCTTAAGCGGGAGACAAGAGACCCAGTACTTC. Amino acids: CASSVLSGRQETQYF.

This clone was observed a few times. The chain uses TRBV19 and TRBJ2-5; TRBD2 agrees at 13 bases. After removal of 5 bases from V and 0 bases from J, the junction contained 6 bases not matched to a gene. The CDR3 length is 17 residues. Germline values: CDR1 LNHDA, CDR2 SQIVND (reference sequence). The CDR3 reads CASSDRLAGGYQETQYF. DNA for the CDR3: TGTGCCAGTAGTGACCGACTAGCGGGGGGATACCAAGAGACCCAGTACTTC. Full variable domain (missing parts from reference TRBV19 and TRBJ2-5): DGGITQSPKYLFRKEGQNVTLSCEQNLNHDAMYWYRQDPGQGLRLIYYSQIVNDFQKGDIAEGYSVSREKKESFPLTVTSAQKNPTAFYLCASSDRLAGGYQETQYFGPGTRLLVL.

V usage is TRBV7-9 and J usage is TRBJ2-1; no clear D. V was shortened by 2 bases and J by 4 bases, with 6 bases between the two germline ends. CDR3 length equals 13 residues. Germline loops: CDR1 SEHNR, CDR2 FQNEAQ (reference sequence). As DNA, the CDR3 is TGTGCCAGCAGCTTAAACAAGTACAATGAGCAGTTCTTC. It translates to CASSLNKYNEQFF. The whole variable domain, filled in from reference TRBV7-9 and TRBJ2-1, reads DTGVSQNPRHKITKRGQNVTFRCDPISEHNRLYWYRQTLGQGPEFLTYFQNEAQLEKSRLLSDRFSAERPKGSFSTLEIQRTEQGDSAMYLCASSLNKYNEQFFGPGTRLTVL.

The gene calls are TRBV10-2 and TRBJ1-2; no clear D. The CDR3 sequence is 14 residues long. V was pared by 0 bases and J by 3 bases, with 8 bases between. CDR1 is WSHSY and CDR2 is SAAADI in the germline V gene. CDR3 sequence reads: CASSESIEHYGYTF. For the CDR3, the DNA is TGCGCCAGCAGTGAGTCCATAGAACACTATGGCTACACCTTC.

The rearrangement joins TRBV10-1 to TRBJ1-2; no firm D call. Germline V gives CDR1 WNHNN, CDR2 SYGVQD (reference sequence). V lost 2 bases to trimming and J lost 7 bases, with 14 bases between them. CDR3 length equals 14 residues. The CDR3, as DNA: TGCGCCAGCAGTGAGCACGGGGATCCGCCTGGCTACACCTTC. Its protein is CASSEHGDPPGYTF.

The chain couples TRBV7-9 to TRBJ2-5, with no clear D. The CDR3 has 13 amino acids. V was clipped by 2 bases and J by 2 bases, with 6 bases between them. Germline lookup yields CDR1 SEHNR and CDR2 FQNEAQ (reference sequence). CDR3 sequence reads: CASSLRLQETQYF. The DNA for the CDR3 is TGTGCCAGCAGCTTAAGACTTCAAGAGACCCAGTACTTC.

V and J are TRBV28 and TRBJ1-1; tentatively, D is TRBD1 (5 bases). The CDR3 runs to 15 residues. The V gene lost 5 bases and the J gene lost 5 bases, with 18 bases spanning the gap. Germline V gene lookup returns CDR1 MDHEN and CDR2 SYDVKM. CDR3 protein: CASSPGTGFWTEAFF. The CDR3 DNA is TGTGCCAGCAGTCCGGGGACTGGATTTTGGACTGAAGCTTTCTTT.

The chain joins TRBV6-5 to TRBJ1-4; 7 nucleotides match TRBD1. The germline gives CDR1 MNHEY, CDR2 SVGAGI. This CDR3 is 15 amino acids long. V lost 5 bases to trimming and J lost 8 bases; unmatched junction nucleotides: 11. The CDR3 nucleotides read TGTGCCAGCAGTATTGAACCGGGACAGAACGAAAAACTGTTTTTT. Protein: CASSIEPGQNEKLFF.

The CDR3 here is CASSLITGTPTYEQYF. DNA for the CDR3: TGCGCCAGCAGCCTCATCACCGGGACACCAACCTACGAGCAGTACTTC. This chain uses TRBV4-1 with TRBJ2-7; D perhaps matches TRBD1 (6 bases). The ends were cut back, 4 bases at V and 2 bases at J, with 18 bases in the middle. Per germline, CDR1 MGHRA and CDR2 YSYEKL. This CDR3 contains 16 residues.

The V and J genes are TRBV19 and TRBJ2-3; TRBD1 is a possible D gene (5 bases). CDR1 is LNHDA and CDR2 is SQIVND in the germline V gene (reference sequence). The germline V and J ends were trimmed by 3 bases and 4 bases, with 14 bases remaining between them. CDR3 length equals 15 residues. CDR3 DNA: TGTGCCAGTAGTATGGGGTGGGGCTCGCCAGATACGCAGTATTTT. This gives the protein CASSMGWGSPDTQYF.

The gene calls are TRBV4-3 and TRBJ1-1; the D is unclear. CDR3 size: 13 residues. V lost 0 bases and J 1 base, leaving 3 bases between the germline ends. From germline, CDR1 is LGHNA and CDR2 YSLEER. The CDR3 DNA is TGCGCCAGCAGCCAAGACCGGAACACTGAAGCTTTCTTT. This encodes CASSQDRNTEAFF.

V gene TRBV7-9 combines with J gene TRBJ2-7; D is undetermined. Germline CDR1 is SEHNR and CDR2 is FQNEAQ (reference sequence). The CDR3 has 14 amino acids. V lost 10 bases to trimming and J lost 0 bases, with 16 bases between them. CDR3 region: CATATKPSSYEQYF. The CDR3 DNA follows: TGTGCCACCGCGACAAAGCCGAGCTCCTACGAGCAGTACTTC.

The gene calls are TRBV7-8 and TRBJ1-5, with D possibly TRBD1 on 6 matching bases. Germline V gene data show CDR1 as SGHVS and CDR2 as FQNEAQ. The length of the CDR3 is 16 residues. Trimming shortened V by 4 bases and J by 4 bases, and 17 bases separated the two germline ends. The chain's CDR3 is CASSSLGQNPNQPQHF. Written as DNA, the CDR3 is TGTGCCAGCAGCTCCCTCGGACAGAACCCAAATCAGCCCCAGCATTTT.

In this sample, this clone turned up a few times. The chain carries TRBV28 and TRBJ1-2, with D possibly TRBD1 on 5 matching bases. The CDR3 has 16 amino acids. V lost 2 bases and J lost 7, with 20 bases in between. CDR1 is MDHEN, CDR2 SYDVKM, per germline. Here the CDR3 reads CASSLPTVRDLSGYTF. The CDR3 bases are TGTGCCAGCAGTTTACCAACCGTCAGGGACTTAAGTGGCTACACCTTC.

The chain joins TRBV18 to TRBJ1-1; D gene ambiguous. The CDR3 length is 17 residues. Germline V CDR1 and CDR2: KGHSH, LQKENI. Trimming removed 2 bases from V and 0 bases from J, with 16 bases in between. The CDR3 sequence: CASSPVLKSGMNTEAFF. In DNA, the CDR3 is TGTGCCAGCTCACCAGTGCTTAAATCGGGGATGAACACTGAAGCTTTCTTT.

V and J are TRBV28 and TRBJ1-5; TRBD1 agrees at 8 bases. The V gene end was trimmed by 6 bases and the J gene end by 3 bases; junction bases not matched to a gene: 7. CDR1 is MDHEN, CDR2 SYDVKM, per germline. This CDR3 has 15 amino acids. The chain's CDR3 is CASRSTGAINQPQHF. The CDR3 DNA reads as TGTGCCAGCAGATCGACAGGGGCGATCAATCAGCCCCAGCATTTT.

V and J are TRBV10-2 and TRBJ2-7; TRBD2 matches 10 bases. The CDR3 loop spans 15 amino acids. J lost 5 bases, V lost 10 bases, and 14 bases had no gene match. CDR1 and CDR2 (germline): WSHSY, SAAADI. The CDR3 is CATATTASGRDEQYF. Written as DNA, the CDR3 is TGCGCCACAGCCACTACGGCTAGCGGGAGAGACGAGCAGTACTTC.